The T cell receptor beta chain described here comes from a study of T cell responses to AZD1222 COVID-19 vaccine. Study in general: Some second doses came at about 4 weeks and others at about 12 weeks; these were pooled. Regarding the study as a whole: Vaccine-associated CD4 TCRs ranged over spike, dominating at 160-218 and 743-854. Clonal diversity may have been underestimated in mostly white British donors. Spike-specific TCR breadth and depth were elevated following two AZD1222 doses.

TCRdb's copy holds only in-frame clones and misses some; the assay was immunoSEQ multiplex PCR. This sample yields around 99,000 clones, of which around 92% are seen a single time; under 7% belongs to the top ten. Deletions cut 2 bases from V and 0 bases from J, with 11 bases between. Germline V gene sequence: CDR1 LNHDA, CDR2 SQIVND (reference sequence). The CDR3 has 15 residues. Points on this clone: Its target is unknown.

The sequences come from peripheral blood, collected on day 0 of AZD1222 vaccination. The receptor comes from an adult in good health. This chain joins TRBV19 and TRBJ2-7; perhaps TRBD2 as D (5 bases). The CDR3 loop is CASSIWLRGSYEQYF. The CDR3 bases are TGTGCCAGTAGTATATGGCTCCGGGGCTCCTACGAGCAGTACTTC.